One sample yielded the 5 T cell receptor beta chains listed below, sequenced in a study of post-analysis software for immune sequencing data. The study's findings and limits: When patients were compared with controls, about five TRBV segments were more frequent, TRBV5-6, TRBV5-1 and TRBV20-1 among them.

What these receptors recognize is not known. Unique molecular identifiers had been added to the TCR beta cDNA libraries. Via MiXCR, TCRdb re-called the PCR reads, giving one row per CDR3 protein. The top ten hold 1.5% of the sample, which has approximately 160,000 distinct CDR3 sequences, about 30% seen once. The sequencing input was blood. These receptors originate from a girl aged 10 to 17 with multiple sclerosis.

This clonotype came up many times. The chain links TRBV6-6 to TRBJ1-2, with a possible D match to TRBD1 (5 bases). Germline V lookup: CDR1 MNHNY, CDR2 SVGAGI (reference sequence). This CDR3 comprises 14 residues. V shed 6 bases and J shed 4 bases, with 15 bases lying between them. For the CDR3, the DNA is TGTGCCAGCAGCACTCAGGGAGGGACCTATGGCTACACCTTC. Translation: CASSTQGGTYGYTF.

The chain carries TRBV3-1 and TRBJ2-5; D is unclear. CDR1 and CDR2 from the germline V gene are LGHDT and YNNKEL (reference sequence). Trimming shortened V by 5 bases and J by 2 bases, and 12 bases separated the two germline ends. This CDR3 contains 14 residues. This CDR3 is CASSSRLTQETQYF. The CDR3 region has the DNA TGTGCCAGCAGCTCCCGACTGACTCAAGAGACCCAGTACTTC.

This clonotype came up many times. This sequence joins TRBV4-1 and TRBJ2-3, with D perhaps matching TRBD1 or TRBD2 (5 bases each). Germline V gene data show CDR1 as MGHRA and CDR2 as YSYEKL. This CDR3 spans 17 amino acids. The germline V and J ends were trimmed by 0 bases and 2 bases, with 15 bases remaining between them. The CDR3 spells CASSQERGRGVTDTQYF. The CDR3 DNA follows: TGCGCCAGCAGCCAAGAGAGGGGACGGGGTGTCACAGATACGCAGTATTTT.

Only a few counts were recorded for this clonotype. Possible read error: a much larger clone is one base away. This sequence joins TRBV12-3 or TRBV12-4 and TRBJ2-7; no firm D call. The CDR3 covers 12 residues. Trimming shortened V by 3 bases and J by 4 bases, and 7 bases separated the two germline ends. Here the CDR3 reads CASSFYAYEQYF. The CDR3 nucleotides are TGTGCCAGCAGTTTTTATGCTTACGAGCAGTACTTC.

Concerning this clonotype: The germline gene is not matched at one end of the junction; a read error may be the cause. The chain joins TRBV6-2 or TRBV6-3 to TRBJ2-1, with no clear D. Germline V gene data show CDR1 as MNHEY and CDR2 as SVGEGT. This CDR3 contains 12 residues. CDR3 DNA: TGTGCCAGCAGCCTACGGGTGAATGGGCAGTTCTTC. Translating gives CASSLRVNGQFF.